This T cell receptor (beta chain) was recorded in a study of blood T cell repertoires in COVID-19. CDR3 length: 14 residues. With 1 base clipped from V and 5 bases from J, the junction kept 3 bases outside the gene matches. Germline CDR1 and CDR2: SGHDT and YYEEEE. Using immunoSEQ multiplex PCR, the repertoire was profiled, and TCRdb retains in-frame clones only, with some absent. The repertoire holds hundreds of thousands of clones, with approximately 83% as singletons. Input material: PBMCs or T cells enriched from blood (not recorded which). This receptor was identified in a man aged 30 to 39 who had recovered from COVID-19. This chain links TRBV5-6 with TRBJ2-7, with 10 bases lining up with TRBD1. The CDR3 sequence: CASSLTGQGNEQYF. The CDR3 region has the DNA TGTGCCAGCAGCTTGACGGGACAGGGGAACGAGCAGTACTTC. The full variable domain, with the rest looked up from reference TRBV5-6 and TRBJ2-7, is DAGVTQSPTHLIKTRGQQVTLRCSPKSGHDTVSWYQQALGQGPQFIFQYYEEEERQRGNFPDRFSGHQFPNYSSELNVNALLLGDSALYLCASSLTGQGNEQYFGPGTRLTVT.